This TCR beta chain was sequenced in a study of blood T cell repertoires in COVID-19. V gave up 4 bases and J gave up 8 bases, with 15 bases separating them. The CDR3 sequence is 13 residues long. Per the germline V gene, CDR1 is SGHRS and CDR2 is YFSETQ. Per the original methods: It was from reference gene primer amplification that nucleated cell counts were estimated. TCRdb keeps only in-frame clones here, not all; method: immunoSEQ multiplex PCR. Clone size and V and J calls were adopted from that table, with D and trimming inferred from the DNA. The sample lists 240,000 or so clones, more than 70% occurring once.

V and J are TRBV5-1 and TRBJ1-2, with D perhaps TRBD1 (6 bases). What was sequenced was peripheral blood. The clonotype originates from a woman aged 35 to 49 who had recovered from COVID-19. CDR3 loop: CASSLRQGRGYTF. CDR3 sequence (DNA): TGCGCCAGCAGCCTCCGGCAGGGGCGCGGCTACACCTTC.